This record covers a single T cell receptor beta chain. These data come from a study of blood T cells in healthy people across ages. Germline CDR1 is SSHAT and CDR2 is FNYEAQ (reference sequence). The CDR3 contains 15 residues. V was cut by 1 base and J by 4 bases, with 10 bases left in between. Alongside a J-beta primer mix, a sample-barcoded 5' primer served in a second PCR lasting about 7 to 12 cycles. TCRdb analysed the 5' RACE reads with MiXCR anew, one entry per CDR3 protein. The sample includes approximately 800,000 distinct CDR3 sequences, more than 25% of them seen just once. This same sample was also taken into another study, of T cells of mothers and their children.

The receptor was isolated from a boy between 10 and 17 years old in good health. The rearrangement uses TRBV7-7 and TRBJ2-2, with D possibly being TRBD1 (6 bases). The specimen was blood. CDR3 region: CASSLGTVVTGELFF. CDR3 nucleotides: TGTGCCAGCAGCTTAGGGACAGTTGTCACCGGGGAGCTGTTTTTT.